The 9 T cell receptor beta chains listed next were all sequenced from one sample in a study of Graves' ophthalmopathy and Graves' hyperthyroidism. Scientists amplified the TCR beta CDR3 regions from RNA transcripts. RT-PCR with HTBI primers came first, then second-round multiplex PCR. TCRdb independently ran MiXCR on the multiplex PCR reads; one entry per CDR3 protein. The sample consists of roughly 1.1 million distinct CDR3 sequences, about 40% of them appearing once. The sample comprised peripheral blood or thyroid tissue (not recorded which). Every receptor here comes from an adult man with Graves' hyperthyroidism.

This clonotype was counted many times. The CDR3 loop is CATSDLHNYEQYF. The CDR3 region has the DNA TGTGCCACCAGTGATTTGCACAACTACGAGCAGTACTTC. V is TRBV24-1 and J is TRBJ2-7; D is unclear. The germline V and J ends were trimmed by 0 bases and 3 bases, with 5 bases remaining between them. CDR1 is KGHDR and CDR2 is SFDVKD in the germline V gene. There are 13 residues in the CDR3.

Regarding this clonotype: In this CDR3 the conserved last residue, phenylalanine or tryptophan, is missing, so a read error is likely. It is unclear where the CDR3 begins or ends on the DNA, so no DNA is shown, and the CDR3 is as TCRdb lists it. This chain links TRBV25-1 with TRBJ1-1; the D call of TRBD1 is as the table states it, not checked on the DNA. Per germline, CDR1 MGHDK and CDR2 SYGVNS. The CDR3 is made up of 10 amino acids, end residues included. The CDR3: CASSEIGQNY.

This clonotype was observed a few times. The rearrangement uses TRBV5-1 and TRBJ1-1, with no clear D. The CDR3 covers 14 residues. V lost 4 bases and J 1 base, leaving 11 bases between the germline ends. The germline V gene encodes CDR1 SGHRS and CDR2 YFSETQ. CDR3 in DNA: TGCGCCAGCAGCCCAACGACGGAGAACACTGAAGCTTTCTTT. Its translation: CASSPTTENTEAFF.

This rearrangement joins TRBV7-9 to TRBJ2-2; 7 bases map to TRBD2. Germline V CDR1 and CDR2: SEHNR, FQNEAQ (reference sequence). The V and J ends lost 6 bases and 6 bases, in that order; junction bases with no gene match: 13. The CDR3 length is 16 residues. CDR3 DNA: TGTGCCAGCAGTGACAGCGGGACCCGGCTCCCCGGGGAGCTGTTTTTT. Protein sequence: CASSDSGTRLPGELFF.

This clonotype was picked up many times. The chain has TRBV5-5 and TRBJ1-1, with D unresolved. The CDR3 is 15 residues long. Germline V gene data show CDR1 as SGHKS and CDR2 as YYEKEE (reference sequence). V dropped 4 bases and J dropped 4 bases, with 17 bases sitting between them. In DNA form, the CDR3 reads TGTGCCAGCAGCCTTCGGGAGGGATGGAGCACTGAAGCTTTCTTT. It translates to CASSLREGWSTEAFF.

This clonotype was seen once. J is TRBJ2-5 and V is TRBV12-3 or TRBV12-4; 11 bases line up with TRBD2. V trimming: 3 bases; J trimming: 2 bases; junction bases outside the gene matches: 5. CDR3 length: 16 residues. Here the CDR3 reads CASSLGLADRQETQYF. The DNA of the CDR3 is TGTGCCAGCAGTTTGGGACTAGCGGACCGACAAGAGACCCAGTACTTC.

This clonotype was detected ten times or more. The chain joins TRBV5-1 to TRBJ1-1; D uncertain. V gave up 4 bases and J gave up 0 bases, with 7 bases separating them. Germline V lookup: CDR1 SGHRS, CDR2 YFSETQ. The CDR3 contains 13 residues. CDR3 bases: TGCGCCAGCAGCCGCTGGGTGAACACTGAAGCTTTCTTT. It encodes CASSRWVNTEAFF.

In this sample, this clonotype turned up a few times. V and J are TRBV11-2 and TRBJ1-4; tentatively, D is TRBD1 (5 bases). This CDR3 is 16 amino acids long. Trimming left V 5 bases short and J 7 bases short, with 20 bases between. Per germline, CDR1 SGHAT and CDR2 FQNNGV. The CDR3 nucleotides are TGTGCCAGCAGCCCCGTCCGACAGTCGGGAATTGAAAAACTGTTTTTT. Its translation: CASSPVRQSGIEKLFF.

The chain recombines TRBV6-2 or TRBV6-3 with TRBJ2-5; 7 bases align to TRBD2. CDR3 size: 14 residues. Germline loops: CDR1 MNHEY, CDR2 SVGEGT. J was trimmed by 5 bases and V by 8 bases; bases with no gene match: 11. This chain's CDR3 is CASSGGVLRETQYF. DNA of the CDR3: TGTGCCAGCTCTGGGGGGGTGCTCCGGGAGACCCAGTACTTC.